These 13 T cell receptor beta chains originate from one sample sequenced in a study of blood T cell repertoires in COVID-19. Assay used: immunoSEQ multiplex PCR; TCRdb lists only in-frame clones, some missing. Of approximately 160,000 clones listed, around four fifths are singletons. Material: peripheral blood. These receptors were obtained from a woman older than 75 with active or convalescent COVID-19.

As DNA, the CDR3 is TGTGCCAGCCGGACCGGGACAGACAATGAGCAGTTCTTC. Translating gives CASRTGTDNEQFF. V usage is TRBV28 and J usage is TRBJ2-1; 7 nucleotides match TRBD1. V shed 8 bases, J shed 5 bases, and the junction held 6 bases outside the gene matches. The germline V gene has CDR1 MDHEN and CDR2 SYDVKM. The CDR3 spans 13 residues.

The rearrangement links TRBV3-1 (or the pseudogene TRBV3-2) to TRBJ1-3; D is unclear. The CDR3 is made up of 21 amino acids. V was clipped by 0 bases and J by 0 bases, with 24 bases between them. CDR1 is LGHDT, CDR2 YNNKEL, per germline (reference sequence). CDR3 sequence reads: CASSQEGPGFWSQSSGNTIYF. The CDR3 DNA follows: TGTGCCAGCAGCCAAGAAGGGCCGGGATTTTGGTCCCAGAGCTCTGGAAACACCATATATTTT.

The CDR3 is CASRQTTVGGWEKLFF. In DNA form, the CDR3 reads TGCGCCAGCAGGCAGACAACGGTGGGAGGTTGGGAAAAACTGTTTTTT. The chain employs TRBV4-1 and TRBJ1-4; D not certain. The CDR3 contains 16 residues. The V end lost 6 bases, the J end lost 8 bases, and 22 bases lay between the germline ends. CDR1 and CDR2 from the germline V gene are MGHRA and YSYEKL.

The V gene is TRBV6-5, the J gene TRBJ2-2, with 7 bases identical to TRBD1. Trimming took 5 bases from V and 4 from J; bases not matched to a gene: 4. The CDR3 has 14 amino acids. CDR1 is MNHEY and CDR2 is SVGAGI in the germline V gene. The CDR3 DNA sequence: TGTGCCAGCAGTATCCGGGACAGCACCGGGGAGCTGTTTTTT. It translates to CASSIRDSTGELFF.

This rearrangement joins TRBV5-6 to TRBJ2-7, with 9 bases identical to TRBD1. There are 14 residues in the CDR3. Trimming cost V 3 bases and J 5 bases; bases outside gene matches: 6. Germline-derived CDR1 and CDR2 are SGHDT and YYEEEE. CDR3 in amino acids: CASSSTGGNNEQYF. CDR3 sequence (DNA): TGTGCCAGCAGCTCGACAGGGGGAAACAACGAGCAGTACTTC.

The chain couples TRBV19 to TRBJ2-1; no definite D call. This CDR3 has 14 residues. The germline V and J ends were trimmed by 7 bases and 2 bases, with 12 bases remaining between them. Germline lookup yields CDR1 LNHDA and CDR2 SQIVND (reference sequence). This CDR3 is CASTERLTYNEQFF. The DNA of the CDR3 is TGTGCCAGTACGGAGAGACTCACCTACAATGAGCAGTTCTTC.

V gene TRBV27 combines with J gene TRBJ1-2, with 7 bases fitting TRBD1. Germline-derived CDR1 and CDR2 are MNHEY and SMNVEV (reference sequence). The CDR3 has 17 amino acids. V dropped 2 bases and J dropped 2; count of bases not matched to a gene: 11. This chain's CDR3 is CASSLIPPRTGNYGYTF. Here the CDR3 DNA reads TGTGCCAGCAGTTTAATACCCCCTCGGACAGGCAACTATGGCTACACCTTC.

CDR3 protein: CASIPTGTNEKLFF. The CDR3 nucleotides are TGTGCCAGCATTCCGACAGGGACTAATGAAAAACTGTTTTTT. The chain has TRBV2 and TRBJ1-4, with 7 bases fitting TRBD1. Germline V gene sequence: CDR1 SNHLY, CDR2 FYNNEI. Trimming took 7 bases from V and 2 from J; bases not matched to a gene: 4. CDR3 size: 14 residues.

The rearrangement joins TRBV6-1 to TRBJ2-2; 8 bases fit TRBD2. Germline lookup yields CDR1 MNHNS and CDR2 SASEGT. V lost 8 bases, J lost 4 bases, and 6 bases stayed unmatched. The CDR3 runs to 14 residues. The CDR3 region has the DNA TGTGCCAGCGACACGGGGGGGCGCACCGGGGAGCTGTTTTTT. Encoded protein: CASDTGGRTGELFF.

The chain recombines TRBV6-5 with TRBJ1-4, with 9 bases that match TRBD1. The CDR3 has 15 amino acids. Germline V gene sequence: CDR1 MNHEY, CDR2 SVGAGI. J was trimmed by 7 bases and V by 4 bases; bases with no gene match: 7. The DNA of the CDR3 is TGTGCCAGCAGTTTTCAGGGACAGGGAAGTGAAAAACTGTTTTTT. Translated: CASSFQGQGSEKLFF.

In its sample, this clone was seen once. The chain recombines TRBV10-1 with TRBJ1-6; 7 bases agree with TRBD1. The CDR3 has 16 residues. CDR1 WNHNN and CDR2 SYGVQD come from the germline V gene (reference sequence). The V segment lost 6 bases and the J segment 9 bases; nucleotides outside the gene matches: 14. CDR3 DNA sequence: TGCGCCAGCAGAGATACCCGGGACAGCGAGGGTTCACCCCTCCACTTT. Translating it yields CASRDTRDSEGSPLHF.

This chain connects TRBV7-2 to TRBJ2-1, with D possibly TRBD1 on 6 matching bases. The CDR3 sequence is 12 residues long. V was cut by 6 bases and J by 7 bases, with 10 bases left in between. Germline values: CDR1 SGHTA, CDR2 FQGNSA. The CDR3 DNA reads as TGTGCCAGCAGATCTACAGGGAATGAGCAGTTCTTC. Translating it yields CASRSTGNEQFF.

The V call is TRBV6-5, the J call TRBJ2-5; maybe TRBD1 (5 bases). Trimming left V 6 bases short and J 1 base short, with 15 bases between. The CDR3 sequence is 15 residues long. Germline CDR1 MNHEY, CDR2 SVGAGI. The CDR3 coding sequence is TGTGCCAGCAGAAAAGATCCAGGGCCCCAAGAGACCCAGTACTTC. The encoded protein is CASRKDPGPQETQYF.